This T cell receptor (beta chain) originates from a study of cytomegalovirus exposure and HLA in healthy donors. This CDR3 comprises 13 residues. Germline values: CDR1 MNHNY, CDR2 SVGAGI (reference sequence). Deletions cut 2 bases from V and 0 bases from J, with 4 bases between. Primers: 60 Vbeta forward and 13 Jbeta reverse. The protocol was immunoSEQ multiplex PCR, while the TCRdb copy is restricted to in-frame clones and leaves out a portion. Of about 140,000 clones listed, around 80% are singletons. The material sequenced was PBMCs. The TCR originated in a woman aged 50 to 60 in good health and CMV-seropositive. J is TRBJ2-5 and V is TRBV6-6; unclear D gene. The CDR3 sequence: CASSYVNQETQYF. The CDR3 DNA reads TGTGCCAGCAGTTACGTTAACCAAGAGACCCAGTACTTC.